Described below is a single T cell receptor beta chain sequence and its context. Its matching antigen is unknown. Libraries were prepared by immunoSEQ multiplex PCR; TCRdb keeps only in-frame clonotypes and omits some of them. The sample lists roughly 26,000 clones; 88% were seen once. These data originate in a study of T cell responses to AZD1222 COVID-19 vaccine. Study-wide results and caveats: Repertoire sampling happened only post peak T cell response.

V lost 0 bases and J lost 7, with 9 bases in between. There are 13 residues in the CDR3. Per germline, CDR1 ENHRY and CDR2 SYGVKD. This receptor was obtained from an adult who received the AZD1222 COVID-19 vaccine. The chain combines TRBV10-3 with TRBJ1-2; no clear D. The specimen comprised peripheral blood, sampled 28 days after the second AZD1222 dose. In DNA, the CDR3 is TGTGCCATCAGTGAGTCGATAATGACTGGCTACACCTTC. Amino acids: CAISESIMTGYTF.